Following are 9 T cell receptor beta chains from one sample sequenced in a study of human T cells and chemical hapten exposure. Stated time point: patch test 3, about 24 weeks after DPC sensitization. As for treatment: therapeutic diphenylcyclopropenone sensitization with weekly scalp DPC. Extraction yielded total RNA from whole blood (unfractionated). TCRdb ran MiXCR on the RACE reads and lists one entry per CDR3 protein. The sample has 40,000 or so distinct CDR3 sequences; roughly an eighth are singletons. The source material was whole blood, sampled in connection with sensitization to the hapten diphenylcyclopropenone (DPC). Receptors were obtained from a woman between 40 and 55 years old with alopecia areata. Some clones in this sample may be carry-over from other donors' samples.

Notes on this clonotype: A much larger clone is a single base away; this may be a read error. The rearrangement joins TRBV28 to TRBJ1-6; D not certain. The germline V gene encodes CDR1 MDHEN and CDR2 SYDVKM. This CDR3 has 11 amino acids. CDR3 coding DNA: TGTGCCAGCGAGAGCAATTCACTCCTCCACTTT. Translating gives CASESNSLLHF.

This clonotype showed up many times. V and J are TRBV28 and TRBJ1-2; D is unclear. Looked up from germline, CDR1 is MDHEN and CDR2 is SYDVKM. CDR3 size: 12 residues. The V end lost 0 bases, the J end lost 7 bases, and 6 bases lay between the germline ends. CDR3 amino acids: CASSLWGSGYTF. The CDR3 nucleotides read TGTGCCAGCAGTTTATGGGGCAGTGGCTACACCTTC.

In its sample, this clonotype was seen once. This clone may be a read error of a much larger clone one base away. V is TRBV19 and J is TRBJ2-7; D gene ambiguous. This CDR3 region has 15 residues. Per the germline V gene, CDR1 is LNHDA and CDR2 is SQIVND (reference sequence). Trimming pared 4 bases from V and 0 bases from J, leaving 13 bases between. The CDR3 nucleotides read TGTGCCAGTAGTACCGACCCATCAAGCTCCTACGAGCAGTACTTC. This codes for CASSTDPSSSYEQYF.

In its sample, this clonotype was seen a few times. The chain employs TRBV19 and TRBJ2-1; D is ambiguous. Trimming left V 1 base short and J 7 bases short, with 11 bases between. This CDR3 comprises 14 residues. Per the germline V gene, CDR1 is LNHDA and CDR2 is SQIVND (reference sequence). The CDR3, as DNA: TGTGCCAGTAGTATAGGGGCTCTAGGTAATGAGCAGTTCTTC. It encodes CASSIGALGNEQFF.

The chain is built from TRBV2 and TRBJ1-1; D gene uncertain. CDR1 SNHLY and CDR2 FYNNEI come from the germline V gene. CDR3 size: 11 residues. V lost 8 bases and J lost 6, with 10 bases in between. CDR3 DNA: TGTGCCAGCTGGGGTAGCGCTGAAGCTTTCTTT. Translation gives CASWGSAEAFF.

This clonotype was observed many times. The J gene is TRBJ1-3, the V gene TRBV6-5; D ambiguous. V gave up 0 bases and J gave up 4 bases, with 7 bases separating them. CDR1 and CDR2 (germline): MNHEY, SVGAGI. This CDR3 region has 14 residues. CDR3 protein: CASSYSIWGNTIYF. DNA for the CDR3: TGTGCCAGCAGTTACTCGATATGGGGAAACACCATATATTTT.

The genes are TRBV5-1 and TRBJ2-5; D perhaps matches TRBD1 (5 bases). V shed 3 bases and J shed 4 bases, with 13 bases lying between them. This CDR3 comprises 14 residues. CDR1 is SGHRS and CDR2 is YFSETQ in the germline V gene. The CDR3 is CASSSLQVPETQYF. For the CDR3, the DNA is TGCGCCAGCAGCTCGCTACAGGTCCCAGAGACCCAGTACTTC.

Regarding this clonotype: With a much larger clone just one base away, this may be a read error. The chain is built from TRBV29-1 and TRBJ2-2; possible D gene TRBD2, 5 bases. Germline CDR1 and CDR2: SQVTM and ANQGSEA. This CDR3 is 12 amino acids long. The CDR3 is CGVSDNPGKLFF. As DNA, the CDR3 is TGCGGCGTTAGCGACAACCCGGGGAAGCTGTTTTTT.

This clonotype has a handful of counts. The chain links TRBV28 to TRBJ1-5; D is unclear. CDR3 length equals 14 residues. Trimming took off 1 base at V and 9 bases at J, with 13 bases between the two ends. CDR1 and CDR2 (germline): MDHEN, SYDVKM. CDR3 sequence reads: CASSLSLALGPQHF. The CDR3 bases are TGTGCCAGCAGTTTATCATTGGCCCTAGGGCCCCAGCATTTT.